A selection of T cell receptor beta chains follows, all from one sample in a study of blood T cell repertoires in COVID-19. This table comes from immunoSEQ multiplex PCR, and its TCRdb copy is limited to in-frame clones, with some not included. The sample records approximately 92,000 clones, 80% to 85% being singletons. The sequencing input was peripheral blood. These TCRs come from a man in his sixties with acute or convalescent COVID-19. Both conserved end residues are part of each CDR3. Each record gives: V gene, J gene, D gene, clone size, CDR3 DNA, CDR3 protein. A D gene is named only where the DNA matches it firmly. Clone size is shown for a subset of rows, as once, few, many or a class of expanded clone.

TRBV6-5,TRBJ1-5,NA,few,TGTGCCAGCCAGGTCTCCGGGGATCAGCCCCAGCATTTT,CASQVSGDQPQHF
TRBV18,TRBJ1-2,TRBD1,NA,TGTGCCAGCTCACTGACCGGGACAGGGGTAGCTAACTATGGCTACACCTTC,CASSLTGTGVANYGYTF
TRBV3-1/TRBV3-2,TRBJ2-1,NA,NA,TGTGCCAGCAGCCAAGTATATAATACCTACAATGAGCAGTTCTTC,CASSQVYNTYNEQFF
TRBV6-5,TRBJ1-5,NA,few,TGTGCCAGCAGAGGGGGGGCGACTCAGCCCCAGCATTTT,CASRGGATQPQHF
TRBV19,TRBJ1-2,NA,NA,TGTGCCAGTACCCTTAGGATCACGACAGAAAGCTTCTATGGCTACACCTTC,CASTLRITTESFYGYTF
TRBV6-5,TRBJ2-7,TRBD1,NA,TGTGCCAGCAGTTACGACAGGGGGCTCTACGAGCAGTACTTC,CASSYDRGLYEQYF
TRBV9,TRBJ2-2,NA,once,TGTGCCAGCAGCGTAGTACAGGTTAACACCGGGGAGCTGTTTTTT,CASSVVQVNTGELFF
TRBV12-3/TRBV12-4,TRBJ1-1,TRBD1,NA,TGTGCCAGCAGTCTAACAGGGGGCGAAGCTTTCTTT,CASSLTGGEAFF
TRBV3-1/TRBV3-2,TRBJ2-7,TRBD1,NA,TGTGCCAGCAGCCAAGCGGGACAGGAGTACTTC,CASSQAGQEYF
TRBV7-2,TRBJ1-2,TRBD1,NA,TGTGCCAGCAGCCTTGACAGGGGGCACTATGGCTACACCTTC,CASSLDRGHYGYTF
TRBV19,TRBJ1-2,NA,once,TGTGCCACCGGGGGTGGCACCAGTCGGAACTATGGCTACACCTTC,CATGGGTSRNYGYTF
TRBV11-2,TRBJ1-1,NA,NA,TGTGCCAGCAGCTTAGGGTTAAAATCAGGGTTAGCTTTCTTT,CASSLGLKSGLAFF
TRBV10-2,TRBJ2-1,NA,NA,TGCGCCAGCAGGGATACCCGGGACTCATGGAACAATGAGCAGTTCTTC,CASRDTRDSWNNEQFF
TRBV5-6,TRBJ2-2,NA,NA,TGTGCCAGCAGTCCTAAGAACACCGGGGAGCTGTTTTTT,CASSPKNTGELFF
TRBV7-9,TRBJ2-3,TRBD2,NA,TGTGCCAGCAGCTTATCCGGGGGGACAGATACGCAGTATTTT,CASSLSGGTDTQYF
TRBV4-2,TRBJ2-5,NA,NA,TGTGCCAGCAGCCAAGATAGGGGGAGACAAGAGACCCAGTACTTC,CASSQDRGRQETQYF
TRBV24-1,TRBJ2-1,TRBD2,NA,TGTGCCACCAGTGATCAACTAGCGGGTCCCTCGGGGAATGAGCAGTTCTTC,CATSDQLAGPSGNEQFF
TRBV4-2,TRBJ1-6,TRBD1,few,TGTGCCAGCAGCCAAGCGGGACAGGGGGATTCACCCCTCCACTTT,CASSQAGQGDSPLHF
TRBV19,TRBJ1-1,TRBD1,NA,TGTGCCACAGGGGGTAGTTTGAACACTGAAGCTTTCTTT,CATGGSLNTEAFF
TRBV6-5,TRBJ2-2,TRBD1,NA,TGTGCCAGCACCATGGACAGGGTTGGTTCCGGGGAGCTGTTTTTT,CASTMDRVGSGELFF
TRBV27,TRBJ1-1,TRBD1,NA,TGTGCCAGCAGTCCAGGGGGAATGAACACTGAAGCTTTCTTT,CASSPGGMNTEAFF
TRBV9,TRBJ2-7,NA,few,TGTGCCAGCAGCGTAGAGCCGACAGGTTACGCCGAGCAGTACTTC,CASSVEPTGYAEQYF
TRBV11-3,TRBJ2-2,TRBD2,NA,TGTGCCAGCAGCTTAGGCCTAGCGGAGGAAACCGGGGAGCTGTTTTTT,CASSLGLAEETGELFF
TRBV7-8,TRBJ1-1,NA,NA,TGTGCCAGCAGCCCCGACCCGGGGGTTGGCACTGAAGCTTTCTTT,CASSPDPGVGTEAFF
TRBV5-1,TRBJ1-2,NA,few,TGCGCCAGCAGCTCCGGCGGGGCTCCCAGCAGGAACTATGGCTACACCTTC,CASSSGGAPSRNYGYTF
TRBV9,TRBJ1-3,NA,NA,TGTGCCAGCAGCGCAGACAGCCGCTCTGGAAACACCATATATTTT,CASSADSRSGNTIYF
TRBV7-9,TRBJ2-7,TRBD1,NA,TGTGCCAGCAGTATAACGGGACAGGGTGCCGAGCAGTACTTC,CASSITGQGAEQYF
TRBV7-2,TRBJ1-1,NA,NA,TGTGCCAGCAGCTTGCGCAGGGAAGGGGGCACTGAAGCTTTCTTT,CASSLRREGGTEAFF